One sample yielded the 17 T cell receptor beta chains listed below, sequenced in a study of blood T cells in healthy people across ages. Alongside a J-beta primer mix, a sample-barcoded 5' primer served in a second PCR lasting 7 to 11 cycles. TCRdb redid the calling of the 5' RACE reads with MiXCR, one entry per CDR3 protein. This table has about 730,000 distinct CDR3 sequences, roughly 45% appearing once. Material for sequencing was blood. The receptor set was obtained from a woman aged 60-75 years in good health.

This clonotype was seen more than once but under ten times. Its ends do not fully match the called genes, so a read error is possible. This chain connects TRBV4-2 to TRBJ1-1, with D maybe TRBD1 (5 bases). The germline gives CDR1 LGHNA, CDR2 YNFKEQ. This CDR3 is 15 amino acids long. The CDR3, as DNA: TGCGCCAGCAGCCAAGTAGGGACGGCGAACACTGAAGCTTTCTTT. Protein: CASSQVGTANTEAFF.

The chain couples TRBV2 to TRBJ1-2, with D hard to call. The germline CDR1 and CDR2 sequences are SNHLY and FYNNEI. This CDR3 is 12 amino acids long. Trimming removed 6 bases at V and 7 bases at J, with 12 bases between. The CDR3 protein is CASRDQAAGYTF. CDR3 in DNA: TGTGCCAGCAGGGACCAGGCGGCTGGCTACACCTTC.

The chain links TRBV21-1 to TRBJ1-4. TRBV21-1 is a known pseudogene. The CDR3 runs 16 residues. CDR3 amino acids: CASSKVRAPTNEKLFF. CDR3 bases: TGTGCCAGCAGCAAAGTTAGGGCACCAACTAATGAAAAACTGTTTTTT.

The chain has TRBV25-1 and TRBJ2-1, with 9 bases fitting TRBD2. The CDR3 extends over 16 amino acids. Losses at the gene ends were 2 bases for V and 2 bases for J; bases not matched to a gene: 4. Germline loops: CDR1 MGHDK, CDR2 SYGVNS. The CDR3 is CASSEGGRGPYNEQFF. CDR3 in DNA: TGTGCCAGCAGTGAAGGCGGGAGGGGCCCCTACAATGAGCAGTTCTTC.

There are a few counts of this clonotype. The chain is built from TRBV7-9 and TRBJ1-6; 8 bases are a match to TRBD1. The V segment lost 2 bases and the J segment 8 bases; nucleotides outside the gene matches: 2. The germline gives CDR1 SEHNR, CDR2 FQNEAQ (reference sequence). This CDR3 contains 14 residues. The CDR3 spells CASSLQGADSPLHF. DNA of the CDR3: TGTGCCAGCAGCTTACAGGGGGCCGATTCACCCCTCCACTTT.

Details on this clonotype: A much larger clone sits a single nucleotide away, making a read error possible. The chain employs TRBV29-1 and TRBJ2-7; no clear D gene. Trimming removed 4 bases from V and 9 bases from J, with 16 bases in between. The CDR3 has 12 residues. CDR1 is SQVTM and CDR2 is ANQGSEA in the germline V gene. Here the CDR3 reads CSVGVSGVGQYF. For the CDR3, the DNA is TGCAGCGTTGGGGTCTCGGGTGTTGGGCAGTACTTC.

The V and J genes are TRBV20-1 and TRBJ2-7; 9 nucleotides agree with TRBD1. V lost 2 bases and J lost 3; bases outside the gene matches: 8. Germline CDR1 DFQATT, CDR2 SNEGSKA (reference sequence). The CDR3 length is 15 residues. The CDR3 coding sequence is TGCAGTGCTAGACGGGGACAGGGACCTTACTACGAGCAGTACTTC. Its protein product is CSARRGQGPYYEQYF.

There are many counts of this clonotype. The chain joins TRBV5-6 to TRBJ2-7; 7 bases fit TRBD1. Germline V lookup: CDR1 SGHDT, CDR2 YYEEEE. Germline trimming cut 4 bases from V and 5 bases from J; bases unmatched to any gene: 15. CDR3 length: 16 amino acids. In nucleotides, the CDR3 is TGTGCCAGCAGCCCACGGCCCGACAGGGTGGGCCACGAGCAGTACTTC. Translating it yields CASSPRPDRVGHEQYF.

This chain connects TRBV10-3 to TRBJ2-3, with TRBD1 matching over 7 bases. The germline CDR1 and CDR2 sequences are ENHRY and SYGVKD. With 6 bases clipped from V and 6 bases from J, the junction kept 6 bases outside the gene matches. The CDR3 has 13 residues. The CDR3 DNA is TGTGCCATCAGGCCAGGGGGAAGTGATACGCAGTATTTT. It specifies CAIRPGGSDTQYF.

The chain carries TRBV7-9 and TRBJ1-4; 7 bases agree with TRBD1. The V gene's germline CDR1 is SEHNR and CDR2 FQNEAQ (reference sequence). V shed 6 bases, J shed 8 bases, and the junction held 12 bases outside the gene matches. The CDR3 is 15 residues long. The CDR3: CASSPDRAAYEKLFF. The CDR3 DNA reads as TGTGCCAGCAGTCCAGACAGGGCGGCGTACGAAAAACTGTTTTTT.

V is TRBV6-6 and J is TRBJ2-1; 8 bases map to TRBD2. The CDR3 contains 14 residues. Unmatched junction bases numbered 11, after V lost 6 bases and J lost 10 bases. Germline V gene sequence: CDR1 MNHNY, CDR2 SVGAGI (reference sequence). CDR3 in amino acids: CASSPGLAGAEQFF. The CDR3 nucleotides read TGTGCCAGCAGCCCCGGACTAGCCGGGGCGGAGCAGTTCTTC.

On this clonotype: This may be a read error: a much more frequent sequence differs by one nucleotide. The rearrangement joins TRBV11-2 to TRBJ2-1; TRBD1 aligns across 8 bases. Germline-derived CDR1 and CDR2 are SGHAT and FQNNGV. The junction had 9 bases not matched to a gene; V was cut back by 4 bases and J by 7 bases. The length of the CDR3 is 15 residues. The DNA for the CDR3 is TGTGCCAGCAGCTCTCGGACAGGGCCCGAGAATGAGCAGTTCTTC. Amino acids: CASSSRTGPENEQFF.

The chain carries TRBV29-1 and TRBJ2-7; TRBD2 matches 7 bases. The DNA end is more similar to TRBJ2-5, so the J call may be wrong. The germline V gene encodes CDR1 SQVTM and CDR2 ANQGSEA. This CDR3 contains 13 residues. CDR3 bases: TGCAGCGTTGTTGTGGGGGGAGGGGAGACCCAGTACTTC. Amino acid sequence: CSVVVGGGETQYF.

This clonotype was detected only a few times. The CDR3 DNA reads as TGCAGTGCTACCGAGGATAGCGGGACACAAGAGACCCAGTACTTC. Amino acids: CSATEDSGTQETQYF. This sequence joins TRBV20-1 and TRBJ2-5; 8 bases match TRBD2. J was trimmed by 2 bases and V by 4 bases; bases with no gene match: 9. Per the germline V gene, CDR1 is DFQATT and CDR2 is SNEGSKA (reference sequence). This CDR3 region has 15 residues.

This clonotype was counted many times. The J gene is TRBJ2-5, the V gene TRBV3-1; TRBD2 might be the D (5 bases). This CDR3 is built from 13 residues. Germline V gene sequence: CDR1 LGHDT, CDR2 YNNKEL (reference sequence). V lost 7 bases and J 2 bases, leaving 11 bases between the germline ends. The CDR3 is CASTRSGQETQYF. The DNA for the CDR3 is TGTGCCAGCACTCGGAGCGGACAAGAGACCCAGTACTTC.

This chain links TRBV5-1 with TRBJ2-3; D perhaps matches TRBD1 (6 bases). The germline gives CDR1 SGHRS, CDR2 YFSETQ. V lost 7 bases and J 0 bases, leaving 18 bases between the germline ends. The CDR3 contains 16 residues. The CDR3 loop reads CASQVPGHLSTDTQYF. In DNA form, the CDR3 reads TGCGCCAGCCAAGTCCCGGGACACTTAAGCACAGATACGCAGTATTTT.

This clonotype showed up just a few times. A much larger clone differs by one base, so this may be a read error. The CDR3 DNA sequence: TGTGCCAGCAGCTTGGGGACTAGCGGGGTTTACAATGAGCAGTACTTC. The encoded protein is CASSLGTSGVYNEQYF. The chain is built from TRBV7-2 and TRBJ2-1; 13 positions agree with TRBD2. Gene TRBJ2-7 matches the end of the DNA better, so the J call may be wrong. Germline lookup yields CDR1 SGHTA and CDR2 FQGNSA. The CDR3 has 16 amino acids.